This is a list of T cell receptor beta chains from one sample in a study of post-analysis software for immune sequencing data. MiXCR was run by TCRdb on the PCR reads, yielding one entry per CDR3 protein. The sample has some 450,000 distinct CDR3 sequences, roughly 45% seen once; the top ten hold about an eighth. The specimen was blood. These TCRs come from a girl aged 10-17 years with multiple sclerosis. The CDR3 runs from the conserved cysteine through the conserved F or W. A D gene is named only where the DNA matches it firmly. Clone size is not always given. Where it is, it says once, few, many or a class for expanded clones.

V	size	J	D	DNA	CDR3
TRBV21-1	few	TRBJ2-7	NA	TGTGCCAGCAGATCCACCAGGGGGCGCCCCTCCTACGAGCAGTACTTC	CASRSTRGRPSYEQYF
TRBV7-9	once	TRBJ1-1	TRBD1	TGTGCCAGCAGCGCCTACAGGGGTGTGGACACTGAAGCTTTCTTT	CASSAYRGVDTEAFF
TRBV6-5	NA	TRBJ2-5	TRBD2	TGTGCCAGCAGTTATCCCCCAGGGGTAGCGGGAGTGGGGGGGCGAGAGACCCAGTACTTC	CASSYPPGVAGVGGRETQYF
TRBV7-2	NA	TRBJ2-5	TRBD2	TGTGCCAGCAGCATAGCGGGGGACCCATACCAGCAGTACTTC	CASSIAGDPYQQYF
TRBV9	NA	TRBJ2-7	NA	TGTGCCAGCAGCCCGGCAGGACAGCGCTACGAGCGGTACTTC	CASSPAGQRYERYF
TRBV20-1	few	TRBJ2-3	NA	TGCAGTGCTCAAGCGGGGCCCAGGGGAGATACGCAGTATTTT	CSAQAGPRGDTQYF
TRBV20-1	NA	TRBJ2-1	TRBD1	TGCAGTTTCCAGACGACAGGGGGATACAATGAGCAGTTCTTC	CSFQTTGGYNEQFF
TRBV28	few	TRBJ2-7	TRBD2	TGTGCCAGCAGTTTATGGGTACTAGCGGGGTCCTACGAGCAGTACTTC	CASSLWVLAGSYEQYF
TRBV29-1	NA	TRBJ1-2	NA	TGCAGCGTTAAAACGGAGGTGTCCTATGGCTACACCTTC	CSVKTEVSYGYTF
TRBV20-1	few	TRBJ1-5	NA	TGCAGTGCTAGAGGTTTAGGTTATAGCAATCAGCCCCAGCATTTT	CSARGLGYSNQPQHF
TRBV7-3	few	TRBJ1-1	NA	TGTGCCAGCAGCTTAATGGGTTCTGCGAACACTGAAGCTTTCTTT	CASSLMGSANTEAFF
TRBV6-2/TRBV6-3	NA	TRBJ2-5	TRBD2	TGTGCCAGCAGTTACTCGATCCTAGCGGGAGGGCCATCGGAGGAGACCCAGTACTTC	CASSYSILAGGPSEETQYF
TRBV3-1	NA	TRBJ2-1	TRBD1	TGTGCCAGCAGCCAAGAGGGGGGGGACAGGGTCTACAATGAGCAGTTCTTC	CASSQEGGDRVYNEQFF
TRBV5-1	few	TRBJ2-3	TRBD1	TGCGCCAGCTCCGGACAGGGGATAAGGACAGATACGCAGTATTTT	CASSGQGIRTDTQYF
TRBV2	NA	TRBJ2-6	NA	TGTGCCAGCAGTGTGTCCAGAGGCGCCGCTGGGGCCAACGTCCTGACTTTC	CASSVSRGAAGANVLTF
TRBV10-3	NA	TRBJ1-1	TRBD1	TGTGCCATCAGTGACGGACAGGGAGGGAACACTGAAGCTTTCTTT	CAISDGQGGNTEAFF
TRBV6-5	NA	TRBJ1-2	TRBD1	TGTGCCAGCAAAAGAGGACAGGGAGGCTATGGCTACACCTTC	CASKRGQGGYGYTF
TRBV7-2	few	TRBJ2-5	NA	TGTGCCAGCAGCTTCCGTTGGGACGGGGAGACCCAGTACTTC	CASSFRWDGETQYF
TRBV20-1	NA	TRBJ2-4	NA	TGCAGTGCTAGAGATTCGAGGATAGCCAAAAACATTCAGTACTTC	CSARDSRIAKNIQYF
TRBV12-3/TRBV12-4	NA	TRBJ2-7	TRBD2	TGTGCCAGCAGAGGGACTATCTCCTACGAGCAGTACTTC	CASRGTISYEQYF
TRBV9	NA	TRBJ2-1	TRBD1	TGTGCCAGCAGCGTCAACAGGGGGAATGAGCAGTTCTTC	CASSVNRGNEQFF
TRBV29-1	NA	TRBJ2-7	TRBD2	TGCAGCGTTGAAAGGGGAAGCGGGAGGGACGCCTACGAGCAGTACTTC	CSVERGSGRDAYEQYF
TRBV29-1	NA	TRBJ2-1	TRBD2	TGCAGCGTCGGGACTAGCGGGAGGGCCGGGGAGCAGTTCTTC	CSVGTSGRAGEQFF
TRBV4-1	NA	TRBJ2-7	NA	TGCGCCAGCAGCCAAACGGCAGGGCCAGATGCACAGTACTTC	CASSQTAGPDAQYF
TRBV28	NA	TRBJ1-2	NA	TGTGCCGGCAGTTCCAATTATGGCTACACCTTC	CAGSSNYGYTF
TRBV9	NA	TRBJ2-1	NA	TGTGCCAGCAGCGTAGCTTCAGATAGCGGCTCCTACAATGAGCAGTTCTTC	CASSVASDSGSYNEQFF
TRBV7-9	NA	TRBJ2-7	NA	TGTGCCAGCACCACGGACAGCCACGAGCAGTACTTC	CASTTDSHEQYF
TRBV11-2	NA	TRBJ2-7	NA	TGTGCCAGCAGCTTAGAGGGGTGGTTGGTGGACAGTTCTCCCTACGAGCAGTACTTC	CASSLEGWLVDSSPYEQYF
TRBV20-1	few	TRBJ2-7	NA	TGCAGTGCCCCGGACACCACCTACGAGCAGTACTTC	CSAPDTTYEQYF
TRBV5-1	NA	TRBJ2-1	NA	TGCGCCAGCAGCTTGGAGGGGGACGTAGTATACTATGGGCAGTTCTTC	CASSLEGDVVYYGQFF
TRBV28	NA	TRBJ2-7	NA	TGTGCCAGCAGTCCCCCCACCACCTACGAGCAGTACTTC	CASSPPTTYEQYF
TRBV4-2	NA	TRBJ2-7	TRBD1	TGTGCCAGCAGCCAGTTCCGGACAGGGGACTACGAGCAGTACTTC	CASSQFRTGDYEQYF
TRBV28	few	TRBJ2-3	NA	TGTGCCAGCAGCCAGAAGGAGGGAAGCACAGATACGCAGTATTTT	CASSQKEGSTDTQYF
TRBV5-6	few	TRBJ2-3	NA	TGTGCCAGCAGCTTGCGTAAGGTGACAGATACGCAGTATTTT	CASSLRKVTDTQYF
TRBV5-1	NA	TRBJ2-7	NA	TGCGCCAGCAGCCCCTCGTATCCGAGCCTCGAGCAGTACTTC	CASSPSYPSLEQYF
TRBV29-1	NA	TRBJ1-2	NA	TGCAGCGTTGAGGGGCGAGAATATGGCTACACCTTC	CSVEGREYGYTF
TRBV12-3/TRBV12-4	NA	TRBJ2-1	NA	TGTGCCAGCGGGAAAGGGGATGAGCAGTTCTTC	CASGKGDEQFF
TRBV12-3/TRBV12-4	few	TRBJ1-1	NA	TGTGCCAGCAGTTACTATCGGGGAAACACTGAAGCTTTCTTT	CASSYYRGNTEAFF
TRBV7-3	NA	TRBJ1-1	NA	TGTGCCAGCACCAAAGAGTCCAACACTGAAGCTTTCTTT	CASTKESNTEAFF
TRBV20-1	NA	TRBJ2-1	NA	TGCAGTGCTAGGGTCGAGAATGAGCAGTTCTTC	CSARVENEQFF
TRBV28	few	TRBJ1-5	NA	TGTGCCAGCAGTCTGGACACTGACCCGTATAGCAATCAGCCCCAGCATTTT	CASSLDTDPYSNQPQHF
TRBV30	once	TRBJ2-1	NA	TGTGCCTGGAGATCCAGGGTAGATGAGCAGTTCTTC	CAWRSRVDEQFF